The source of this TCR beta chain is a study of cytomegalovirus exposure and HLA in healthy donors. Study context: Falling in the Caucasian-associated ancestry cluster were 65% to 90% of 398 genotyped donors.

Trimming took off 0 bases at V and 8 bases at J, with 10 bases between the two ends. The CDR3 totals 12 residues. Germline CDR1 and CDR2: GTSNPN and SVGIG (reference sequence). Researchers ran the PCR with 60 Vbeta and 13 Jbeta primers. Sequencing was performed with immunoSEQ multiplex PCR; in TCRdb, only in-frame clones are kept and a portion is missing. This table has tens of thousands of clones, 78% appearing once. The study's findings and limits: Most sequenced TCRs were rare (though some public TCRs occurred in many donors). With later analysis, a missense DCLRE1C variant became linked to TCR beta V- and J-gene trimming.

For this clone: Antigen unknown.

This chain joins TRBV30 and TRBJ1-1; D gene unclear. This TCR derives from a woman between 40 and 55 years old in good health and CMV-seronegative. Sequenced material: PBMCs. The CDR3 is CAWSVLGLEAFF. The CDR3 nucleotides read TGTGCCTGGAGTGTACTGGGCCTCGAAGCTTTCTTT.